This TCR beta chain was recovered during a study of technical replicates of blood from several donors. Germline-derived CDR1 and CDR2 are SGHRS and YFSETQ. The CDR3 is 14 amino acids. V was shortened by 3 bases and J by 1 base, with 10 bases between the two germline ends. TCRdb keeps only in-frame clones here, not all; method: immunoSEQ multiplex PCR. The sample lists about 16,000 clones; around 86% were seen once. The V call is TRBV5-1, the J call TRBJ2-5; D is possibly TRBD1 (6 bases). The clonotype was recovered from a human donor in good health. The source material was PBMCs. CDR3 sequence (DNA): TGCGCCAGCAGCTCCGGACAGAGCCAAGAGACCCAGTACTTC. Translated: CASSSGQSQETQYF.